By frequency in the sample, the clone carrying this TCR beta chain is medium-sized (0.01 to 0.1%). The CDR3 sequence is 14 residues long. Per the germline V gene, CDR1 is MGHRA and CDR2 is YSYEKL. The junction had 3 bases not matched to a gene; V was cut back by 0 bases and J by 6 bases. This sample is drawn from a study of identical twins. TCRdb itself ran the 5' RACE reads through MiXCR, one entry per CDR3 protein. The table lists about 260,000 distinct CDR3 sequences, approximately 7% of them singletons. These data were also filed under a second study, of yellow fever vaccine responses in identical twins.

Sequenced material: memory (CD45RO+) T cells sorted from blood. This receptor was identified in a young woman in good health. The chain employs TRBV4-1 and TRBJ2-3; 7 nucleotides match TRBD2. The CDR3 DNA reads as TGCGCCAGCAGCCAAGATGGGGAGGGGGATACGCAGTATTTT. As protein: CASSQDGEGDTQYF.